This paragraph covers one T cell receptor beta chain sequence. Its cognate antigen is unknown. The data were taken from a study of cytomegalovirus exposure and HLA in healthy donors. CDR1 and CDR2 (germline): GTSNPN, SVGIG (reference sequence). J gave up 3 bases and V 5 bases, and 9 bases lay outside the gene matches. The CDR3 spans 14 residues. Study observations and caveats: The majority of CMV-associated TCR beta chains were reported as apparently HLA-restricted in a later analysis.

The PCR used 60 Vbeta and 13 Jbeta primers. Assay: immunoSEQ multiplex PCR; the TCRdb copy retains only in-frame clones and omits some. The sample holds about 65,000 clones, 70% to 85% seen once. Sample: PBMCs. This receptor was taken from a girl between 5 and 17 years old in good health and CMV-seropositive. The chain joins TRBV30 to TRBJ2-7, with 8 bases that match TRBD1. CDR3 residues: CAWGYRGNSYEQYF. The DNA for the CDR3 is TGTGCCTGGGGTTACAGGGGGAATAGCTACGAGCAGTACTTC.